This TCR beta chain was identified in a study of shared clonotypes between healthy human individuals. Assay: immunoSEQ multiplex PCR; the TCRdb copy retains only in-frame clones and omits some. The table records about 2.4 million clones, roughly 93% of them present only once. Germline V gene data show CDR1 as LNHDA and CDR2 as SQIVND (reference sequence). CDR3 length: 16 residues. V was trimmed by 3 bases and J by 7 bases, leaving 21 bases between them. Whole-study findings and limits: Among a handful of donors, approximately 5% of naive CD4 clonotypes were found in common.

Concerning this clone: Its specificity is not known.

This clonotype was obtained from a man younger than 35 in good health. Some clones in this sample may be carry-over from other donors' samples. Sequences were obtained from naive CD4+ T cells from PBMCs. Documented subset: CD45RA+ positively selected. V is TRBV19 and J is TRBJ1-2; possibly TRBD1 for D (6 bases). The CDR3: CASSIFGVRGLGGYTF. The CDR3 nucleotides are TGTGCCAGTAGTATTTTCGGCGTCCGGGGGCTAGGTGGCTACACCTTC.